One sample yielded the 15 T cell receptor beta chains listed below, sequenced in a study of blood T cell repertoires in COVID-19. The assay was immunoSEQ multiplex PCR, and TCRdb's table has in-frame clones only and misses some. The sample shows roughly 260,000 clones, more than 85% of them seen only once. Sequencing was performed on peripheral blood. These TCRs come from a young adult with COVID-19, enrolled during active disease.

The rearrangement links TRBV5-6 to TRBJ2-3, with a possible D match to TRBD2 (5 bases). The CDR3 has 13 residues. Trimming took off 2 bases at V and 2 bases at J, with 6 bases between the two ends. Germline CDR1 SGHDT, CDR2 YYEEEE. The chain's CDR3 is CASSFGDTDTQYF. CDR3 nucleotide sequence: TGTGCCAGCAGCTTCGGGGACACAGATACGCAGTATTTT.

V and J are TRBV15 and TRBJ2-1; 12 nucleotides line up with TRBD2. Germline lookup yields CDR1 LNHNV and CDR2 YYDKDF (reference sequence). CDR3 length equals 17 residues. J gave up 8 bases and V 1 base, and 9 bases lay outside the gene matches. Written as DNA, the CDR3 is TGTGCCACCAGCAGAGGGCTAGCGGGAGGGCTAAGCGATGAGCAGTTCTTC. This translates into CATSRGLAGGLSDEQFF.

For the CDR3, the DNA is TGTGCCAGCAGTTCGACCCCAGCCAGGGGGATCAGGGGCTACACCTTC. Residues: CASSSTPARGIRGYTF. This chain links TRBV6-5 with TRBJ1-2; the match to TRBD1 covers 7 bases. CDR1 and CDR2 from the germline V gene are MNHEY and SVGAGI. The CDR3 totals 16 residues. With V trimmed by 4 bases and J by 8 bases, 16 bases remained unmatched.

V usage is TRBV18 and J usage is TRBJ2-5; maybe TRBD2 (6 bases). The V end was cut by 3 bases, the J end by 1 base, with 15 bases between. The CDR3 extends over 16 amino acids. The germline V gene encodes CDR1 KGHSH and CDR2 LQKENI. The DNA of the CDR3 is TGTGCCAGCTCACCCCAGGGAGGAAGGGCCCAAGAGACCCAGTACTTC. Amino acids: CASSPQGGRAQETQYF.

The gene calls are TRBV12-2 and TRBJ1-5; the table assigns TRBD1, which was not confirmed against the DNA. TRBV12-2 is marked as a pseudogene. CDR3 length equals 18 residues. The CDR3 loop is CASRPDYPGQVINQPQHF. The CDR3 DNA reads TGTGCAAGTCGCCCAGATTACCCGGGACAGGTTATTAATCAGCCCCAGCATTTT.

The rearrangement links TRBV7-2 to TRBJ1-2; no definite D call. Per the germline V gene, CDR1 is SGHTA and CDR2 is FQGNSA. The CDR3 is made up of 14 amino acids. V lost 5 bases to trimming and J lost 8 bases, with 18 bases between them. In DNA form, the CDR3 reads TGTGCCAGCAGCCCCCCCGGAGTGCGCCGGGGCTACACCTTC. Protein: CASSPPGVRRGYTF.

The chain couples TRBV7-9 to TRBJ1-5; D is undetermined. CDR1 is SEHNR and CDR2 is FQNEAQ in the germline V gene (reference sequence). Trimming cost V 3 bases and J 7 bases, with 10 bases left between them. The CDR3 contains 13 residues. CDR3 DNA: TGTGCCAGCAGCTTCGAGGGAGACCAGCCCCAGCATTTT. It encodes CASSFEGDQPQHF. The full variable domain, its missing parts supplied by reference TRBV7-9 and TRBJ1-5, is DTGVSQNPRHKITKRGQNVTFRCDPISEHNRLYWYRQTLGQGPEFLTYFQNEAQLEKSRLLSDRFSAERPKGSFSTLEIQRTEQGDSAMYLCASSFEGDQPQHFGDGTRLSIL.

Written as DNA, the CDR3 is TGTGCCACCTGGGCAGGGTCCGGAGATACGCAGTATTTT. The encoded protein is CATWAGSGDTQYF. The chain is built from TRBV10-3 and TRBJ2-3; a weak D match, TRBD1 (5 bases). Trimming cost V 10 bases and J 5 bases, with 16 bases left between them. This CDR3 is 13 amino acids long. The germline V gene has CDR1 ENHRY and CDR2 SYGVKD.

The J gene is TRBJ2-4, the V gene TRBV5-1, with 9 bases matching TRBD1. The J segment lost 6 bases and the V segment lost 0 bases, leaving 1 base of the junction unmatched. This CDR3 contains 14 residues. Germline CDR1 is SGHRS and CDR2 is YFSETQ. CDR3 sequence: CASSLGGQGNIQYF. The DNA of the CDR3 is TGCGCCAGCAGCTTGGGGGGACAGGGAAACATTCAGTACTTC.

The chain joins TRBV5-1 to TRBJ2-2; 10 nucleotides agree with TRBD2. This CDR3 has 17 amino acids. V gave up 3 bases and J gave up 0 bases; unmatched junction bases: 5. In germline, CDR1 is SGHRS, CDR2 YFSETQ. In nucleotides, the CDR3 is TGCGCCAGCAGCTCAGCGGGAGGGCCCTCGAACACCGGGGAGCTGTTTTTT. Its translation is CASSSAGGPSNTGELFF.

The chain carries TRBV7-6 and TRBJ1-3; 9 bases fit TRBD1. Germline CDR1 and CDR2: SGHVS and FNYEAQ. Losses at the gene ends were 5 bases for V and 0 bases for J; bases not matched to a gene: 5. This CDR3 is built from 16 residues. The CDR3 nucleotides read TGTGCCAGCAGCACGGGACAGGGCGTCTCTGGAAACACCATATATTTT. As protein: CASSTGQGVSGNTIYF.

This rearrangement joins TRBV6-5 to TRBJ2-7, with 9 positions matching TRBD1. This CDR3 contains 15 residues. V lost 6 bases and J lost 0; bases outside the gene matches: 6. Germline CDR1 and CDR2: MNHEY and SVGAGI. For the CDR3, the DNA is TGTGCCAGCAGCTACAGGGGGCCAGACTCCTACGAGCAGTACTTC. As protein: CASSYRGPDSYEQYF.

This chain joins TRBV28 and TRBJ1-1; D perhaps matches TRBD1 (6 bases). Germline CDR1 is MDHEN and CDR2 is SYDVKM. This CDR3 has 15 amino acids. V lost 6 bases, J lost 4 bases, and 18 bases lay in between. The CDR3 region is CASSPSGGGGTEAFF. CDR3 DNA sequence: TGTGCCAGCAGCCCATCGGGGGGCGGAGGCACTGAAGCTTTCTTT.

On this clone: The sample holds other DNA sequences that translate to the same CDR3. The CDR3 region is CASSIGLTEAFF. The CDR3 region has the DNA TGTGCCAGTAGTATAGGGCTCACTGAAGCTTTCTTT. This chain connects TRBV19 to TRBJ1-1; D unclear. CDR1 and CDR2 from the germline V gene are LNHDA and SQIVND (reference sequence). The ends were cut back, 1 base at V and 4 bases at J, with 4 bases in the middle. CDR3 length equals 12 residues.

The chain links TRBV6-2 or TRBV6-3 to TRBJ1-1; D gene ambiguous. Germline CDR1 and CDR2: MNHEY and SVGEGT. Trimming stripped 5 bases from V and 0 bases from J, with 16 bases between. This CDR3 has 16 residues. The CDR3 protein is CASSRLLGGLNTEAFF. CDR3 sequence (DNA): TGTGCCAGCAGTCGACTGCTAGGAGGTTTGAACACTGAAGCTTTCTTT.